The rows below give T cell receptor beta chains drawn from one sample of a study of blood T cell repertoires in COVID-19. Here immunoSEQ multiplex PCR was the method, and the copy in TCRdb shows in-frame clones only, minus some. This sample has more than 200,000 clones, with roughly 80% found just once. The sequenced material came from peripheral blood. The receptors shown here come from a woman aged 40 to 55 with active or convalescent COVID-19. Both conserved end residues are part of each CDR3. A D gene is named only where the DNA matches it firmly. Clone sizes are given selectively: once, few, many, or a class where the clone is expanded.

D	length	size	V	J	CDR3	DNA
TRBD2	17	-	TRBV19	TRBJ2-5	CASSIGRRGRAGETQYF	TGTGCCAGTAGTATAGGGCGCCGCGGGAGGGCCGGGGAGACCCAGTACTTC
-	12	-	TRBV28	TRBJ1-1	CASSLINRGAFF	TGTGCCAGCAGTTTAATCAATCGGGGAGCTTTCTTT
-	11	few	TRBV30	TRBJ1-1	CAWSRGWEAFF	TGTGCCTGGAGTCGGGGTTGGGAAGCTTTCTTT
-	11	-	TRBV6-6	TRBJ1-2	CASSLGYGYTF	TGTGCCAGCAGCCTAGGATATGGCTACACCTTC
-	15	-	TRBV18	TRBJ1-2	CASSPTELRNYGYTF	TGTGCCAGCTCACCGACGGAGTTGCGAAACTATGGCTACACCTTC
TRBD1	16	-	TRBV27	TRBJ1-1	CASTSGTGAPNTEAFF	TGTGCCAGCACCTCCGGGACAGGGGCTCCGAACACTGAAGCTTTCTTT
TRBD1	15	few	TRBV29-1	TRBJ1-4	CSVEGRGQQNEKLFF	TGCAGCGTTGAAGGTAGGGGACAGCAGAATGAAAAACTGTTTTTT
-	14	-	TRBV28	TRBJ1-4	CASSFGMSNEKLFF	TGTGCCAGCAGTTTCGGGATGTCGAATGAAAAACTGTTTTTT
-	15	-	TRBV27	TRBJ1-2	CASSPFAAQRGGYTF	TGTGCCAGCAGCCCCTTCGCAGCCCAGCGGGGGGGCTACACCTTC
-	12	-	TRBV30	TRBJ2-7	CAWNGGLSEQYF	TGTGCCTGGAATGGCGGGTTGAGCGAGCAGTACTTC
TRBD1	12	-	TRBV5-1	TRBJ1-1	CASSTGTAEAFF	TGCGCCAGCAGCACCGGGACAGCCGAAGCTTTCTTT